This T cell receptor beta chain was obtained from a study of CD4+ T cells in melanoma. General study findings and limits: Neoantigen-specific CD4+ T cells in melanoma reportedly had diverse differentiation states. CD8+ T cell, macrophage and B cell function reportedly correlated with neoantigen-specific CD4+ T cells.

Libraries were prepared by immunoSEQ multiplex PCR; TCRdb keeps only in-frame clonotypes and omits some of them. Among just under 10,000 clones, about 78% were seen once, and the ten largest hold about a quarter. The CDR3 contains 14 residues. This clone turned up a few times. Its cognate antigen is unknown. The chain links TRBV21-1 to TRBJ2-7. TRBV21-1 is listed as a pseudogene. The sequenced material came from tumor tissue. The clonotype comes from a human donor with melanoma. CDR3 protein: CASSGTGKEYEQYF. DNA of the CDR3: TGTGCCAGCAGCGGGACGGGGAAGGAGTACGAGCAGTACTTC.